This TCR beta chain comes out of a study of beta chain features in type 1 diabetes. Study-level results: In type 1 diabetes patients, VDJ junctions had fewer insertions; deletions at these junctions were more frequent. TCRB CDR3 length was moderately but significantly reduced in all four CD4+ subsets of Type 1 diabetes patients.

The sequenced template was cDNA made from the entire isolated RNA. Assay: immunoSEQ multiplex PCR; the TCRdb copy retains only in-frame clones and omits some. The sample records around 100,000 clones, under 30% being singletons. Germline values: CDR1 SGHDT, CDR2 YYEEEE. V was pared by 0 bases and J by 4 bases, with 7 bases between. This CDR3 has 13 amino acids. Regarding this clone: Its specificity is unknown.

This chain connects TRBV5-6 to TRBJ1-2; no definite D call. Specimen: central memory CD4+ T cells from blood. The TCR sequence derives from a woman between 18 and 30 years old with type 1 diabetes. CDR3 DNA sequence: TGTGCCAGCAGCTTGGGGAGTTCCTATGGCTACACCTTC. The encoded protein is CASSLGSSYGYTF. Together with reference TRBV5-6 and TRBJ1-2, the CDR3 gives the full variable domain: DAGVTQSPTHLIKTRGQQVTLRCSPKSGHDTVSWYQQALGQGPQFIFQYYEEEERQRGNFPDRFSGHQFPNYSSELNVNALLLGDSALYLCASSLGSSYGYTFGSGTRLTVV.